One and the same sample provided the 9 T cell receptor beta chains below, sequenced in a study of T cell responses to AZD1222 COVID-19 vaccine. The repertoire was sequenced with immunoSEQ multiplex PCR; TCRdb's copy has only in-frame clones and lacks some. The sample lists 180,000 or so clones; around nine tenths were seen once. The material was peripheral blood, obtained 28 days after the second AZD1222 dose. These receptor sequences come from an adult who received the AZD1222 COVID-19 vaccine.

The gene calls are TRBV7-3 and TRBJ2-3; 11 bases match TRBD1. Trimming cost V 7 bases and J 5 bases; bases outside gene matches: 11. CDR1 is SGHTA and CDR2 is FQGTGA in the germline V gene. CDR3 length: 16 residues. CDR3 DNA: TGTGCCAGCACTTCCGGACAGGGGGCTGGAGGAGATACGCAGTATTTT. Its translation: CASTSGQGAGGDTQYF.

The chain joins TRBV19 to TRBJ2-1, with D uncertain. Germline V gene lookup returns CDR1 LNHDA and CDR2 SQIVND (reference sequence). V was trimmed by 6 bases and J by 0 bases, leaving 6 bases between them. CDR3 size: 13 residues. In DNA, the CDR3 is TGTGCCAGTAGCCAGAGCTCCTACAATGAGCAGTTCTTC. Translating it yields CASSQSSYNEQFF.

This sequence joins TRBV19 and TRBJ2-5; D perhaps matches TRBD1 (6 bases). The V gene's germline CDR1 is LNHDA and CDR2 SQIVND (reference sequence). Trimming removed 3 bases from V and 5 bases from J, with 13 bases in between. The CDR3 sequence is 14 residues long. CDR3 nucleotide sequence: TGTGCCAGTAGTATCGTGGGGGCGAAGGAGACCCAGTACTTC. It yields the protein CASSIVGAKETQYF.

The rearrangement links TRBV19 to TRBJ2-5, with TRBD2 matching 7 bases. Germline-derived CDR1 and CDR2 are LNHDA and SQIVND (reference sequence). CDR3 length: 12 residues. V shed 5 bases and J 7 bases; nucleotides not matched to a gene: 4. CDR3 sequence (DNA): TGTGCCAGTAGTCTAGGGGAGGGGACCCAGTACTTC. Its translation: CASSLGEGTQYF.

The chain has TRBV15 and TRBJ2-1, with 14 bases lining up with TRBD2. Looked up from germline, CDR1 is LNHNV and CDR2 is YYDKDF (reference sequence). Germline trimming cut 0 bases from V and 3 bases from J; bases unmatched to any gene: 4. CDR3 length: 18 residues. The CDR3 DNA reads TGTGCCACCAGCAGAGACGGGACTAGCGGGAGTTTCTACAATGAGCAGTTCTTC. It specifies CATSRDGTSGSFYNEQFF.

This clone was detected only once. CDR3 protein: CASSFDSYSTDTQYF. Written as DNA, the CDR3 is TGCGCCAGCAGCTTCGACAGCTACAGCACAGATACGCAGTATTTT. The chain recombines TRBV5-1 with TRBJ2-3; D perhaps matches TRBD1 (5 bases). This CDR3 comprises 15 residues. V lost 2 bases to trimming and J lost 0 bases, with 10 bases between them. In germline, CDR1 is SGHRS, CDR2 YFSETQ.

This clone occurred a few times. This rearrangement joins TRBV30 to TRBJ1-5; perhaps TRBD1 as D (6 bases). The CDR3 length is 14 residues. CDR1 and CDR2 (germline): GTSNPN, SVGIG (reference sequence). V lost 2 bases and J 3 bases, leaving 11 bases between the germline ends. This CDR3 is CAWSRGGFNQPQHF. CDR3 coding DNA: TGTGCCTGGAGTAGGGGGGGTTTCAATCAGCCCCAGCATTTT.

This clone was counted a single time. This chain links TRBV27 with TRBJ1-1, with D perhaps TRBD1 (6 bases). The CDR3 has 14 residues. Germline V gene data show CDR1 as MNHEY and CDR2 as SMNVEV (reference sequence). The ends were cut back, 6 bases at V and 4 bases at J, with 15 bases in the middle. CDR3 loop: CASSTEGGRTEAFF. CDR3 bases: TGTGCCAGCAGCACAGAGGGGGGGCGCACTGAAGCTTTCTTT.

This clone was seen a single time. This chain connects TRBV27 to TRBJ1-1; D unresolved. The CDR3 is made up of 16 amino acids. Germline V gene lookup returns CDR1 MNHEY and CDR2 SMNVEV (reference sequence). Trimming removed 4 bases at V and 1 base at J, with 16 bases between. The CDR3 nucleotides are TGTGCCAGCAGTTCTCGGACGGGAGAGCCGAACACTGAAGCTTTCTTT. Its protein product is CASSSRTGEPNTEAFF.